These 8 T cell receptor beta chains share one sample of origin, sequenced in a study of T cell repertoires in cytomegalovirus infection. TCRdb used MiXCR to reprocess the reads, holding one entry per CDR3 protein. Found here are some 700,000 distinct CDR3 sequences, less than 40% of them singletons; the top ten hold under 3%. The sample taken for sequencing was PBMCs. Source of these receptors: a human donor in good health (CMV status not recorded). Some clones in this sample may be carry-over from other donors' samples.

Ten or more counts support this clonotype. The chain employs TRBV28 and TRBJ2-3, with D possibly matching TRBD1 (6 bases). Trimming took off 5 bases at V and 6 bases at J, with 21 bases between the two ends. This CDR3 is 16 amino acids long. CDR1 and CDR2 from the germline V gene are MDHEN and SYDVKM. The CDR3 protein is CASSLPRGSGSDTQYF. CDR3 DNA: TGTGCCAGCAGTCTACCTAGGGGGTCCGGATCGGATACGCAGTATTTT.

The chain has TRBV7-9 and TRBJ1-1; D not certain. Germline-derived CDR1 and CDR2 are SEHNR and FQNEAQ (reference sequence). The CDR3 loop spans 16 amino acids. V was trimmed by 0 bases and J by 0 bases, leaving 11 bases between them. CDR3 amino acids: CASSLAGRIMNTEAFF. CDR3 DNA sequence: TGTGCCAGCAGCTTAGCTGGACGGATAATGAACACTGAAGCTTTCTTT.

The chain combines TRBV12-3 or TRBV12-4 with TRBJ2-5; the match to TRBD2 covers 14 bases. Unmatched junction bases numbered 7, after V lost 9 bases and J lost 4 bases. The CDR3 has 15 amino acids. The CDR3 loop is CARLNGTSGRETQYF. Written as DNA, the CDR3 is TGTGCCAGATTAAACGGGACTAGCGGGAGAGAGACCCAGTACTTC.

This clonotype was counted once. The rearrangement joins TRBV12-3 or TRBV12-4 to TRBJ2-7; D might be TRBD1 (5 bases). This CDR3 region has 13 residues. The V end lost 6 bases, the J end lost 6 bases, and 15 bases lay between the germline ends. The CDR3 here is CASSYSGLAEQYF. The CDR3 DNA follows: TGTGCCAGCAGCTATTCAGGGTTGGCCGAGCAGTACTTC.

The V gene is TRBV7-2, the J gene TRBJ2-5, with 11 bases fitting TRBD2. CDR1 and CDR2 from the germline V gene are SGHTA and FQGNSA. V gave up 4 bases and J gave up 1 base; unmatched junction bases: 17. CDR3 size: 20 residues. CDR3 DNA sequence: TGTGCCAGCAGCTACCTAAAAACCGGGACTAGCGGTACTCGCCAAGAGACCCAGTACTTC. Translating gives CASSYLKTGTSGTRQETQYF.

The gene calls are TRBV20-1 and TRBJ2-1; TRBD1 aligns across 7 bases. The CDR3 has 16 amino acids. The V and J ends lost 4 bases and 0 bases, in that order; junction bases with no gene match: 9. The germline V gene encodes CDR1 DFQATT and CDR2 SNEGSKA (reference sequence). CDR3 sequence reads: CSATQPGQSSYNEQFF. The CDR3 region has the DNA TGCAGTGCTACACAACCGGGACAGAGCTCCTACAATGAGCAGTTCTTC.

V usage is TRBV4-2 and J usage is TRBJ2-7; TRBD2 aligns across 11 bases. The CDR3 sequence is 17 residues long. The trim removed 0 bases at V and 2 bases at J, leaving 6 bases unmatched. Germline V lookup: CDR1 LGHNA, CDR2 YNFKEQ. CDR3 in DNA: TGTGCCAGCAGCCAAGATACCACTAGCGGGGGAACCTACGAGCAGTACTTC. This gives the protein CASSQDTTSGGTYEQYF.

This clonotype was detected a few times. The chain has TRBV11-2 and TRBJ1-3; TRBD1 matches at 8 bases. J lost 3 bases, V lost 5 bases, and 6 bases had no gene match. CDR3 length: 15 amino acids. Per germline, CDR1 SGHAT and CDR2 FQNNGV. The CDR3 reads CASSRLGQGGNTIYF. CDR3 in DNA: TGTGCCAGCAGCCGACTCGGACAGGGTGGAAACACCATATATTTT.